Shown below are 16 T cell receptor beta chains from a single sample sequenced in a study of T-cell memory formation after mild COVID-19. TCRdb fed the 5' RACE reads into MiXCR, producing one record per CDR3 protein. The sample shows approximately 500,000 distinct CDR3 sequences, around a quarter of them seen only once. Input material: PBMCs or a T cell subset sorted from them (not recorded which). The receptor source for this set is an adult woman who had mild COVID-19 (a few samples of this study predate the infection). Cell type and time point are not known.

This clonotype was seen a few times. The chain combines TRBV12-3 or TRBV12-4 with TRBJ2-5, with D unclear. This CDR3 comprises 13 residues. V gave up 3 bases and J gave up 4 bases, with 9 bases separating them. The DNA for the CDR3 is TGTGCCAGCAGTTTTCGGCCGGGAGAGACCCAGTACTTC. Translation gives CASSFRPGETQYF.

This clonotype occurred once. The chain joins TRBV7-2 to TRBJ1-4; TRBD1 matches at 11 bases. The germline CDR1 and CDR2 sequences are SGHTA and FQGNSA. This CDR3 comprises 15 residues. The V gene end was trimmed by 3 bases and the J gene end by 7 bases; junction bases not matched to a gene: 4. As DNA, the CDR3 is TGTGCCAGCAGCTTTGTCGGGACAGGGGGTGAAAAACTGTTTTTT. This gives the protein CASSFVGTGGEKLFF.

This chain uses TRBV4-3 with TRBJ2-2; weak D call: TRBD1 (6 bases). The CDR3 length is 16 residues. The germline V and J ends were trimmed by 0 bases and 4 bases, with 12 bases remaining between them. Germline CDR1 and CDR2: LGHNA and YSLEER. CDR3 DNA: TGCGCCAGCAGCCAAGATGCAGGGGTTGTCACCGGGGAGCTGTTTTTT. The encoded protein is CASSQDAGVVTGELFF.

Remarks on this clonotype: The junction differs from germline at one of its ends, possibly a read error. This chain joins TRBV7-7 and TRBJ2-1; D not certain. The CDR3 length is 13 residues. Germline loops: CDR1 SSHAT, CDR2 FNYEAQ (reference sequence). Here the CDR3 reads CASSQVIETEQFF. CDR3 DNA sequence: TGTGCTAGCAGCCAGGTAATCGAGACAGAGCAGTTCTTC.

The V call is TRBV10-3, the J call TRBJ2-1; D perhaps matches TRBD2 (5 bases). The CDR3 spans 15 residues. Germline assignment: CDR1 ENHRY and CDR2 SYGVKD. V dropped 4 bases and J dropped 0 bases, with 10 bases sitting between them. This CDR3 is CAISGPGSSYNEQFF. The CDR3 bases are TGTGCCATCAGTGGCCCGGGGAGCTCCTACAATGAGCAGTTCTTC.

This sequence joins TRBV27 and TRBJ2-1; TRBD1 agrees at 10 bases. The V gene's germline CDR1 is MNHEY and CDR2 SMNVEV (reference sequence). After removal of 5 bases from V and 4 bases from J, the junction contained 8 bases not matched to a gene. The CDR3 extends over 16 amino acids. In DNA form, the CDR3 reads TGTGCCAGCAGTCTTAGGCCGGGACAGGGGTACAATGAGCAGTTCTTC. It specifies CASSLRPGQGYNEQFF.

This CDR3 reads CASSFGTSGSFTDTQYF. The CDR3, as DNA: TGTGCCAGCAGCTTCGGGACTAGCGGATCCTTCACAGATACGCAGTATTTT. The chain employs TRBV7-2 and TRBJ2-3; 11 bases align to TRBD2. The V segment lost 3 bases and the J segment 2 bases; nucleotides outside the gene matches: 7. Germline lookup yields CDR1 SGHTA and CDR2 FQGNSA. There are 17 residues in the CDR3.

The chain is built from TRBV5-1 and TRBJ2-3; TRBD2 aligns across 15 bases. With 4 bases clipped from V and 0 bases from J, the junction kept 6 bases outside the gene matches. Germline V gene lookup returns CDR1 SGHRS and CDR2 YFSETQ. The CDR3 consists of 18 residues. The CDR3 bases are TGCGCCAGCAGCCCGGGACTAGCGGGGGGTCCTAGCACAGATACGCAGTATTTT. Translated: CASSPGLAGGPSTDTQYF.

The chain couples TRBV7-9 to TRBJ2-1, with a tentative D call TRBD1 (5 bases). Germline CDR1 and CDR2: SEHNR and FQNEAQ (reference sequence). The V and J ends lost 5 bases and 4 bases respectively, with 12 bases between them. This CDR3 comprises 14 residues. The CDR3 nucleotides read TGTGCCAGCAGCAGGACACCCGATTACAATGAGCAGTTCTTC. Residues: CASSRTPDYNEQFF.

This clonotype was observed a handful of times. This CDR3 is CSASVGREQFF. In DNA form, the CDR3 reads TGCAGTGCCTCGGTGGGGCGGGAGCAGTTCTTC. The chain is built from TRBV20-1 and TRBJ2-1; D may be TRBD1 (5 bases). The ends were cut back, 6 bases at V and 10 bases at J, with 13 bases in the middle. CDR1 and CDR2 from the germline V gene are DFQATT and SNEGSKA (reference sequence). CDR3 length: 11 amino acids.

V usage is TRBV7-8 and J usage is TRBJ1-1; D call uncertain. The CDR3 extends over 13 amino acids. Germline loops: CDR1 SGHVS, CDR2 FQNEAQ. V was pared by 0 bases and J by 10 bases, with 12 bases between. CDR3 sequence reads: CASSLALGRAAFF. The CDR3 DNA follows: TGTGCCAGCAGCTTAGCGCTTGGCCGCGCAGCTTTCTTT. Full variable domain (rest looked up from reference TRBV7-8 and TRBJ1-1): GAGVSQSPRYKVAKRGQDVALRCDPISGHVSLFWYQQALGQGPEFLTYFQNEAQLDKSGLPSDRFFAERPEGSVSTLKIQRTQQEDSAVYLCASSLALGRAAFFGQGTRLTVV.

The sample holds a few counts of this clonotype. The rearrangement links TRBV7-6 to TRBJ2-3; the D gene is possibly TRBD2 (6 bases). Trimming removed 5 bases from V and 11 bases from J, with 23 bases in between. CDR3 length: 15 residues. Looked up from germline, CDR1 is SGHVS and CDR2 is FNYEAQ. CDR3 coding DNA: TGTGCCAGCAGCCCGACGGGGGTGGGCCCCATCGGGCAGTATTTT. Translating it yields CASSPTGVGPIGQYF.

The genes are TRBV19 and TRBJ2-2; D is unclear. The CDR3 is 14 residues long. V was shortened by 7 bases and J by 4 bases, with 13 bases between the two germline ends. Germline V gene data show CDR1 as LNHDA and CDR2 as SQIVND (reference sequence). The CDR3 sequence is CASTIGRSTGELFF. In DNA, the CDR3 is TGTGCCAGTACGATAGGGCGTAGCACCGGGGAGCTGTTTTTT.

This clonotype has only a few counts. The chain joins TRBV7-9 to TRBJ1-6; 7 bases match TRBD1. This CDR3 has 14 residues. With V trimmed by 8 bases and J by 9 bases, 10 bases remained unmatched. CDR1 is SEHNR, CDR2 FQNEAQ, per germline (reference sequence). For the CDR3, the DNA is TGTGCCAGCGTTGCCGGGACAGCGGTTTCACCCCTCCACTTT. Protein product: CASVAGTAVSPLHF.

This clonotype has only a few counts. The chain uses TRBV5-8 and TRBJ2-7, with D tentatively TRBD1 (6 bases). In germline, CDR1 is SGHTS, CDR2 YDEGEE. Trimming took off 4 bases at V and 3 bases at J, with 20 bases between the two ends. The CDR3 is 16 residues long. CDR3 protein: CASSGYRVDLHYEQYF. In DNA form, the CDR3 reads TGTGCCAGCAGCGGTTACAGGGTAGACCTCCACTACGAGCAGTACTTC.

This chain joins TRBV6-5 and TRBJ2-1, with 7 bases aligning to TRBD1. With 2 bases clipped from V and 6 bases from J, the junction kept 4 bases outside the gene matches. The CDR3 totals 14 residues. CDR1 is MNHEY and CDR2 is SVGAGI in the germline V gene. CDR3 in DNA: TGTGCCAGCAGTTACCGTGACAGGGTCAATGAGCAGTTCTTC. Protein product: CASSYRDRVNEQFF.